The 9 T cell receptor beta chains below were found in one sample sequenced in a study of tumor-infiltrating lymphocytes in primary liver carcinoma (dated by TCRdb to 2016 to 2017). Sequencing was carried out with an Illumina HiSeq 2500. A constant-region primer and ProtoScript II reverse transcriptase were used to reverse-transcribe TCRbeta-specific cDNA from about 530 ng total RNA. Construction of the TCRbeta libraries relied on three nested rounds of multiplex PCR, following a slightly modified ARM-PCR procedure. Each of the first two PCR rounds ran for approximately 9 cycles using multiplex TRBV1-TRBV30 forward primers together with a Cbeta reverse primer. The public reads were quality trimmed at Q25 with fastp and then assembled into clones with MiXCR by TCRdb, keeping productive beta chains. Entries that share a CDR3 protein sequence are merged under the most common genes and DNA. Counted in this sample were fewer than 250,000 distinct CDR3 sequences; 85% of them appeared once. The top ten constitute over 15% of the sample.

Without any cell sorting, total RNA and DNA were extracted together from around 20-30 mg of bulk tissue using the AllPrep DNA/RNA mini kit. Material: tumor tissue from primary liver carcinoma. The receptors shown here come from a man in his forties or fifties with primary liver carcinoma and hepatitis B virus infection.

Note on this clonotype: At one end the junction does not follow the germline gene, possibly because of a read error. The chain links TRBV4-3 to TRBJ1-6; 8 bases fit TRBD1. This CDR3 comprises 16 residues. The germline CDR1 and CDR2 sequences are LGHNA and YSLEER. The CDR3 nucleotides are TGCGCCATCAGCCATCTAACTGGACAGGGTGGGTCACCCCTCCATTTT. Amino acids: CAISHLTGQGGSPLHF.

Turning to this clonotype: At one end, the junction sequence differs from germline, possibly due to a read error. The chain combines TRBV11-3 with TRBJ1-1; no clear D gene. There are 15 residues in the CDR3. Germline V lookup: CDR1 SGHNT, CDR2 YENEEA. For the CDR3, the DNA is TGTGTCAGCAGCCCAGGATCCAGTTGGGGTACTGAACCTTTCTTT. It yields the protein CVSSPGSSWGTEPFF.

A word on this clonotype: At one of its ends the junction is not consistent with the germline gene, which may arise from a read error. The chain is built from TRBV11-2 and TRBJ1-5; D perhaps matches TRBD1 (6 bases). Germline V gene lookup returns CDR1 SGHAT and CDR2 FQNNGV. The CDR3 loop spans 17 amino acids. CDR3 in DNA: TGTGCCAGCTACTTAGTAGGGGTAACAGGGAGCAATCAGTCCCAGCATTTT. Protein: CASYLVGVTGSNQSQHF.

The gene calls are TRBV28 and TRBJ2-3, with 7 bases matching TRBD2. This CDR3 contains 16 residues. Germline V gene lookup returns CDR1 MDHEN and CDR2 SYDVKM. CDR3: CASCSGRRGITDTQYF. CDR3 sequence (DNA): TGTGCTAGCTGTTCTGGGCGGCGGGGGATCACAGATACGCAGTATTTT.

This clonotype has a single count. One junction end disagrees with the germline gene, perhaps due to a read error. The CDR3 is CSVADKVGYGYTF. The CDR3 bases are TGCAGCGTTGCGGACAAGGTGGGATATGGCTACACATTC. V gene TRBV29-1 combines with J gene TRBJ1-2; maybe TRBD1 (5 bases). From germline, CDR1 is SQVTM and CDR2 ANQGSEA. This CDR3 comprises 13 residues.

In this sample, this clonotype turned up a few times. A much larger clone differs by one base, so this may be a read error. The gene calls are TRBV5-5 and TRBJ1-1, with 11 bases lining up with TRBD1. Germline assignment: CDR1 SGHKS and CDR2 YYEKEE (reference sequence). The CDR3 covers 15 residues. The CDR3 sequence: CASNLFGTGGTEAFF. The CDR3 region has the DNA TGTGCCAGCAACTTGTTCGGGACAGGGGGTACTGAAGCTTTCTTT.

This clonotype occurred once. A read error may account for a junction end that differs from germline. The rearrangement uses TRBV7-8 and TRBJ2-7; TRBD1 aligns across 10 bases. This CDR3 spans 15 amino acids. Germline V gene sequence: CDR1 SGHVS, CDR2 FQNEAQ. CDR3 amino acids: CASSSYDRGPYELYF. The DNA for the CDR3 is TGTGCCAGCAGCTCTTATGACAGGGGGCCCTACGAGCTGTATTTC.

V usage is TRBV11-2 and J usage is TRBJ2-2; D gene uncertain. CDR3 length: 14 residues. Trimming removed 5 bases from V and 9 bases from J, with 16 bases in between. Germline V CDR1 and CDR2: SGHAT, FQNNGV. CDR3 in DNA: TGTGCCAGCAGCACACACTCGGACGCCTGGGAGCTGTTTTTT. Its translation is CASSTHSDAWELFF.

Comments on this clonotype: A read error may produce the germline difference seen at one junction end. The genes are TRBV6-2 or TRBV6-3 and TRBJ2-5, with 8 positions matching TRBD2. The CDR3 loop spans 15 amino acids. CDR1 and CDR2 from the germline V gene are MNHEY and SVGEGT. In DNA form, the CDR3 reads TGTGTCAGCAACCCCCTGCTAGCGGGCGGAGAGACCCAGTACTTC. Its protein is CVSNPLLAGGETQYF.